A selection of T cell receptor beta chains follows, all from one sample in a study of blood T cell repertoires in COVID-19. Some clones are missing from TCRdb's copy, which holds only in-frame ones; the method was immunoSEQ multiplex PCR. The top ten clones hold 2% to 2.5% of a sample with some 150,000 clones, 87% of them seen once. Specimen: peripheral blood. These receptors were taken from a man aged 50 to 60 with active COVID-19. Each CDR3 is given with its conserved first and last residue. Fields, in order: CDR3 protein, CDR3 DNA, clone size, J gene, V gene, D gene. D genes are given only for firm matches. Size values are once, few and many counts, or a class for expanded clones, and some rows have none.

CDR3: CASSFRSGGENTIYF
DNA: TGTGCCAGCAGCTTTCGATCGGGGGGCGAAAACACCATATATTTT
size: NA
J: TRBJ1-3
V: TRBV7-8
D: NA

CDR3: CASSYSMTSGVEQFF
DNA: TGTGCCAGCAGTTACTCGATGACTAGCGGGGTTGAGCAGTTCTTC
size: NA
J: TRBJ2-1
V: TRBV6-6
D: TRBD2

CDR3: CATTTEGTEAFF
DNA: TGTGCCACTACGACGGAGGGGACTGAAGCTTTCTTT
size: NA
J: TRBJ1-1
V: TRBV2
D: NA

CDR3: CASRRVVNSPLHF
DNA: TGTGCCAGCAGGAGGGTGGTGAATTCACCCCTCCACTTT
size: few
J: TRBJ1-6
V: TRBV2
D: NA

CDR3: CSAASGTEYGYTF
DNA: TGCAGCGCCGCCTCCGGGACAGAGTATGGCTACACCTTC
size: NA
J: TRBJ1-2
V: TRBV29-1
D: TRBD1

CDR3: CASNKGGESSYNEQFF
DNA: TGTGCCAGCAATAAGGGCGGGGAAAGCTCCTACAATGAGCAGTTCTTC
size: NA
J: TRBJ2-1
V: TRBV3-1/TRBV3-2
D: NA

CDR3: CASSEQWPQALSEQFF
DNA: TGTGCCAGCAGTGAACAGTGGCCACAGGCCCTCTCTGAGCAGTTCTTC
size: NA
J: TRBJ2-1
V: TRBV2
D: NA

CDR3: CASSIATGRANYGYTF
DNA: TGTGCCAGTAGTATAGCCACAGGACGAGCTAACTATGGCTACACCTTC
size: NA
J: TRBJ1-2
V: TRBV19
D: NA

CDR3: CATPGRTEKLFF
DNA: TGCGCCACCCCGGGGAGGACCGAAAAACTGTTTTTT
size: NA
J: TRBJ1-4
V: TRBV10-1
D: NA

CDR3: CARGKGQGNNEQFF
DNA: TGTGCCAGGGGTAAAGGACAGGGTAACAATGAGCAGTTCTTC
size: NA
J: TRBJ2-1
V: TRBV2
D: TRBD1

CDR3: CASSYSETGEGEQYF
DNA: TGTGCCAGCAGTTACTCGGAGACAGGGGAAGGGGAGCAGTACTTC
size: NA
J: TRBJ2-7
V: TRBV6-2/TRBV6-3
D: TRBD1

CDR3: CASSTRSGATNEKLFF
DNA: TGTGCCAGCAGCACCCGGTCGGGTGCAACTAATGAAAAACTGTTTTTT
size: once
J: TRBJ1-4
V: TRBV7-2
D: NA

CDR3: CASSTRKTEDSNQPQHF
DNA: TGTGCCAGCAGCACGAGAAAGACAGAAGATAGCAATCAGCCCCAGCATTTT
size: NA
J: TRBJ1-5
V: TRBV27
D: NA

CDR3: CASSFTPQPQHF
DNA: TGTGCCAGCAGCTTCACACCTCAGCCCCAGCATTTT
size: NA
J: TRBJ1-5
V: TRBV5-8
D: NA

CDR3: CASSFDPGTEAFF
DNA: TGTGCCAGCAGCTTTGACCCGGGGACTGAAGCTTTCTTT
size: NA
J: TRBJ1-1
V: TRBV3-1/TRBV3-2
D: NA

CDR3: CASSVSGGQAYEQYF
DNA: TGTGCCAGCAGCGTTAGCGGGGGGCAAGCCTACGAGCAGTACTTC
size: NA
J: TRBJ2-7
V: TRBV2
D: TRBD2

CDR3: CASSPDRVYGYTF
DNA: TGTGCCAGCTCACCTGACAGGGTCTATGGCTACACCTTC
size: NA
J: TRBJ1-2
V: TRBV18
D: TRBD1

CDR3: CASSALERQSGEQFF
DNA: TGTGCCAGCAGTGCCCTAGAGCGGCAAAGCGGTGAGCAGTTCTTC
size: NA
J: TRBJ2-1
V: TRBV9
D: NA

CDR3: CASSLGGSRDEQFF
DNA: TGTGCCAGCAGCTTGGGGGGGTCCCGGGATGAGCAGTTCTTC
size: NA
J: TRBJ2-1
V: TRBV11-3
D: TRBD2

CDR3: CASSMRLAQETQYF
DNA: TGTGCCAGTAGTATGCGTCTAGCCCAAGAGACCCAGTACTTC
size: NA
J: TRBJ2-5
V: TRBV19
D: NA

CDR3: CASSNQATYEQYF
DNA: TGTGCCAGTAGTAATCAGGCCACCTACGAGCAGTACTTC
size: few
J: TRBJ2-7
V: TRBV19
D: NA

CDR3: CASSQGGAGNTIYF
DNA: TGTGCCAGCAGCCAAGGGGGGGCTGGAAACACCATATATTTT
size: NA
J: TRBJ1-3
V: TRBV3-1/TRBV3-2
D: NA

CDR3: CASSQEQTSGFPWEQYF
DNA: TGTGCCAGCAGCCAAGAACAGACTAGCGGGTTCCCCTGGGAGCAGTACTTC
size: NA
J: TRBJ2-7
V: TRBV4-2
D: TRBD2

CDR3: CASSQVVASGNTIYF
DNA: TGTGCCAGCAGCCAAGTCGTGGCATCCGGAAACACCATATATTTT
size: NA
J: TRBJ1-3
V: TRBV14
D: NA

CDR3: CASSSGKGQGNSPLHF
DNA: TGTGCCAGCAGTTCGGGAAAGGGACAGGGGAATTCACCCCTCCACTTT
size: NA
J: TRBJ1-6
V: TRBV6-5
D: TRBD1

CDR3: CASSFTPGLGVYEQYF
DNA: TGTGCCAGCAGTTTCACCCCGGGACTAGGAGTATACGAGCAGTACTTC
size: NA
J: TRBJ2-7
V: TRBV6-2/TRBV6-3
D: TRBD2

CDR3: CASKIGTSGGGEQFF
DNA: TGTGCCAGCAAGATAGGAACTAGCGGGGGCGGTGAGCAGTTCTTC
size: NA
J: TRBJ2-1
V: TRBV7-9
D: TRBD2

CDR3: CASSLGGGGDTQYF
DNA: TGTGCCAGCAGCTTAGGCGGGGGTGGAGATACGCAGTATTTT
size: NA
J: TRBJ2-3
V: TRBV7-2
D: TRBD2

CDR3: CASSPLAGGTDTQYF
DNA: TGTGCCAGCAGCCCCCTAGCGGGGGGAACAGATACGCAGTATTTT
size: NA
J: TRBJ2-3
V: TRBV7-3
D: TRBD2

CDR3: CASSLGIQPGEKLFF
DNA: TGTGCCAGCAGCTTAGGGATACAGCCGGGAGAAAAACTGTTTTTT
size: NA
J: TRBJ1-4
V: TRBV11-2
D: NA

CDR3: CASSPLRGYNEQFF
DNA: TGTGCCAGCAGCCCCCTTAGGGGATACAATGAGCAGTTCTTC
size: NA
J: TRBJ2-1
V: TRBV6-5
D: NA

CDR3: CSATDTYEQYF
DNA: TGCAGTGCGACCGACACCTACGAGCAGTACTTC
size: NA
J: TRBJ2-7
V: TRBV20-1
D: NA

CDR3: CASSHGLVSYNEQFF
DNA: TGCGCCAGCAGCCACGGACTCGTCTCCTACAATGAGCAGTTCTTC
size: NA
J: TRBJ2-1
V: TRBV4-3
D: NA

CDR3: CASSEMPQKLFF
DNA: TGTGCCAGCAGTGAAATGCCTCAGAAACTGTTTTTT
size: NA
J: TRBJ1-4
V: TRBV6-1
D: NA

CDR3: CASSQMGPGAEAFF
DNA: TGTGCCAGCAGCCAAATGGGACCAGGGGCTGAAGCTTTCTTT
size: NA
J: TRBJ1-1
V: TRBV3-1/TRBV3-2
D: NA

CDR3: CASSQPYGTDFYEQYF
DNA: TGTGCCAGCAGCCAACCCTATGGGACAGACTTTTACGAGCAGTACTTC
size: few
J: TRBJ2-7
V: TRBV4-2
D: TRBD1

CDR3: CASSLGTIGEKLFF
DNA: TGCGCCAGCAGCCTGGGGACAATCGGGGAAAAACTGTTTTTT
size: NA
J: TRBJ1-4
V: TRBV5-1
D: NA

CDR3: CASSQGVGDEQYF
DNA: TGCGCCAGCTCCCAGGGGGTAGGGGACGAGCAGTACTTC
size: NA
J: TRBJ2-7
V: TRBV23-1
D: TRBD1

CDR3: CASSHRAGSYNEQFF
DNA: TGTGCCAGCAGCCATAGAGCGGGGTCGTACAATGAGCAGTTCTTC
size: NA
J: TRBJ2-1
V: TRBV3-1/TRBV3-2
D: TRBD2

CDR3: CASSSRGSSTDTQYF
DNA: TGTGCCAGCAGTTCGCGGGGGAGTAGCACAGATACGCAGTATTTT
size: once
J: TRBJ2-3
V: TRBV7-2
D: TRBD2

CDR3: CASSVRGGGTDTQYF
DNA: TGCGCCAGCAGTGTACGAGGGGGCGGCACAGATACGCAGTATTTT
size: NA
J: TRBJ2-3
V: TRBV5-1
D: TRBD1

CDR3: CASSYRGMNTEAFF
DNA: TGTGCCAGCAGTTACAGGGGGATGAACACTGAAGCTTTCTTT
size: NA
J: TRBJ1-1
V: TRBV27
D: TRBD1

CDR3: CSVGEEYGYTF
DNA: TGCAGCGTTGGCGAGGAATATGGCTACACCTTC
size: NA
J: TRBJ1-2
V: TRBV29-1
D: NA

CDR3: CASRPSGGAVRDTQYF
DNA: TGTGCCAGTAGACCAAGCGGGGGGGCCGTTAGAGATACGCAGTATTTT
size: once
J: TRBJ2-3
V: TRBV19
D: TRBD2